The 29 T cell receptor beta chains below were found in one sample sequenced in a study of Graves' ophthalmopathy and Graves' hyperthyroidism. Amplified material comprised TCR beta CDR3 regions derived from RNA transcripts. Second-round multiplex PCR followed a first-round RT-PCR using HTBI primers. From the multiplex PCR reads, TCRdb called clonotypes with MiXCR, one entry per CDR3 protein. The profile shows around 1.1 million distinct CDR3 sequences, roughly 35% of them singletons. Specimen: peripheral blood or thyroid tissue (not recorded which). The receptors were sampled from an adult man with Graves' hyperthyroidism.

This clonotype was seen a handful of times. The chain combines TRBV19 with TRBJ1-5; 10 bases are shared with TRBD1. The J segment lost 2 bases and the V segment lost 3 bases, leaving 7 bases of the junction unmatched. Germline lookup yields CDR1 LNHDA and CDR2 SQIVND (reference sequence). The CDR3 spans 17 residues. This CDR3 is CASSMTTGGFGNQPQHF. In DNA, the CDR3 is TGTGCCAGTAGTATGACGACAGGGGGCTTTGGCAATCAGCCCCAGCATTTT.

This clonotype was seen many times. V gene TRBV7-8 combines with J gene TRBJ1-2, with 9 bases fitting TRBD1. Losses at the gene ends were 5 bases for V and 12 bases for J; bases not matched to a gene: 19. This CDR3 has 16 amino acids. Looked up from germline, CDR1 is SGHVS and CDR2 is FQNEAQ. CDR3 loop: CASSTGQGIQLGVDTF. CDR3 in DNA: TGTGCCAGCAGCACGGGACAGGGTATACAGTTGGGCGTCGACACCTTC.

This clonotype was recorded many times. This chain uses TRBV2 with TRBJ2-6, with 9 positions matching TRBD1. Looked up from germline, CDR1 is SNHLY and CDR2 is FYNNEI. V lost 6 bases and J lost 2; bases outside the gene matches: 17. The CDR3 runs to 20 residues. The CDR3 sequence is CASRAPRGTGTGTGANVLTF. DNA of the CDR3: TGTGCCAGCAGGGCCCCCCGAGGGACAGGGACGGGGACTGGGGCCAACGTCCTGACTTTC.

This clonotype was found many times. This sequence joins TRBV2 and TRBJ1-6; 10 bases fit TRBD1. Germline V gives CDR1 SNHLY, CDR2 FYNNEI. This CDR3 comprises 16 residues. V lost 6 bases, J lost 9 bases, and 11 bases stayed unmatched. CDR3 in DNA: TGTGCCAGCAGCTCTAGCCGGGACAGGGGAAGTTCACCCCTCCACTTT. Protein sequence: CASSSSRDRGSSPLHF. Full variable domain (missing parts from reference TRBV2 and TRBJ1-6): EPEVTQTPSHQVTQMGQEVILRCVPISNHLYFYWYRQILGQKVEFLVSFYNNEISEKSEIFDDQFSVERPDGSNFTLKIRSTKLEDSAMYFCASSSSRDRGSSPLHFGNGTRLTVT.

The chain couples TRBV19 to TRBJ1-1, with 9 bases matching TRBD1. The V gene's germline CDR1 is LNHDA and CDR2 SQIVND (reference sequence). V gave up 6 bases and J gave up 6 bases; unmatched junction bases: 8. This CDR3 has 14 amino acids. CDR3 coding DNA: TGTGCCAGTAGACGACCGGGACAGGGTGCTGAAGCTTTCTTT. It yields the protein CASRRPGQGAEAFF.

This clonotype was found a few times. The V gene is TRBV15, the J gene TRBJ1-5, with D possibly TRBD1 on 5 matching bases. Germline V gene data show CDR1 as LNHNV and CDR2 as YYDKDF (reference sequence). V was trimmed by 1 base and J by 13 bases, leaving 8 bases between them. This CDR3 spans 11 amino acids. The CDR3: CATSRVSGQHF. CDR3 DNA sequence: TGTGCCACCAGCAGAGTGTCAGGGCAGCATTTT.

Concerning this clonotype: This clone may be a read error of a much larger clone one base away. No conserved phenylalanine or tryptophan ends this CDR3, so it is likely a read error. This chain connects TRBV2 to TRBJ1-2; D call uncertain. The CDR3 has 15 residues. The germline gives CDR1 SNHLY, CDR2 FYNNEI. V was cut by 1 base and J by 5 bases, with 14 bases left in between. The CDR3 sequence is CASSEDRSADYGYTL. The CDR3 nucleotides are TGTGCCAGCAGTGAAGACCGCAGCGCCGATTATGGCTACACCCTC.

The chain joins TRBV29-1 to TRBJ1-2; no firm D call. The CDR3 loop spans 14 amino acids. V was trimmed by 7 bases and J by 4 bases, leaving 19 bases between them. Per germline, CDR1 SQVTM and CDR2 ANQGSEA. CDR3 nucleotide sequence: TGCAGCGCTCGCCCGGACGGACTCACCTATGGCTACACCTTC. Translation gives CSARPDGLTYGYTF.

This rearrangement joins TRBV29-1 to TRBJ2-7; 11 bases match TRBD1. Germline CDR1 reads SQVTM; CDR2 reads ANQGSEA. V trimming: 6 bases; J trimming: 7 bases; junction bases outside the gene matches: 11. The CDR3 is 14 residues long. The CDR3 DNA reads TGCAGCGTAGACGGACAGGGGGCCGTCGATGAGCAGTACTTC. As protein: CSVDGQGAVDEQYF.

This clonotype was counted many times. J is TRBJ1-1 and V is TRBV6-5; no reliable D call. V was clipped by 0 bases and J by 0 bases, with 5 bases between them. Germline lookup yields CDR1 MNHEY and CDR2 SVGAGI. The CDR3 has 14 amino acids. CDR3: CASSYSALNTEAFF. The CDR3 region has the DNA TGTGCCAGCAGTTACTCGGCCCTGAACACTGAAGCTTTCTTT.

As for this clonotype: At one end the junction does not follow the germline gene, possibly because of a read error. The chain employs TRBV15 and TRBJ2-7, with D possibly TRBD1 on 6 matching bases. Germline CDR1 is LNHNV and CDR2 is YYDKDF (reference sequence). This CDR3 contains 15 residues. The CDR3 reads CATSRDRGQSYEQHF. Written as DNA, the CDR3 is TGTGCCACCAGCAGAGATCGCGGACAGAGCTACGAGCAGCACTTC.

The chain recombines TRBV14 with TRBJ2-2; D is ambiguous. The ends were cut back, 2 bases at V and 1 base at J, with 5 bases in the middle. CDR1 and CDR2 from the germline V gene are SGHDN and FVKESK. The CDR3 loop spans 14 amino acids. The DNA of the CDR3 is TGTGCCAGCAGCCAATCAGTGAACACCGGGGAGCTGTTTTTT. Encoded protein: CASSQSVNTGELFF.

The table lists this clonotype with many counts. The chain uses TRBV5-8 and TRBJ2-7; D is uncertain. The CDR3 runs 13 residues. Trimming took off 2 bases at V and 7 bases at J, with 13 bases between the two ends. Germline loops: CDR1 SGHTS, CDR2 YDEGEE. The CDR3 region has the DNA TGTGCCAGCAGCTTACCCTCGATAAGGGAGCAGTACTTC. The encoded protein is CASSLPSIREQYF. Based on the CDR3 plus reference TRBV5-8 and TRBJ2-7, the full variable domain is EAGVTQSPTHLIKTRGQQATLRCSPISGHTSVYWYQQALGLGLQFLLWYDEGEERNRGNFPPRFSGRQFPNYSSELNVNALELEDSALYLCASSLPSIREQYFGPGTRLTVT.

The table lists this clonotype with a few counts. V and J are TRBV20-1 and TRBJ2-7; no clear D. The CDR3 consists of 15 residues. V lost 1 base and J lost 2, with 15 bases in between. Germline V gene sequence: CDR1 DFQATT, CDR2 SNEGSKA (reference sequence). In nucleotides, the CDR3 is TGCAGTGCTAGAGGCGGCAGACCTCCAACCTACGAGCAGTACTTC. Translated: CSARGGRPPTYEQYF.

The rearrangement links TRBV7-3 to TRBJ2-2; 7 positions agree with TRBD1. The germline CDR1 and CDR2 sequences are SGHTA and FQGTGA. V trimming: 11 bases; J trimming: 4 bases; junction bases outside the gene matches: 19. The CDR3 covers 17 residues. This chain's CDR3 is CAGTAVQRDRCTGELFF. CDR3 in DNA: TGTGCCGGGACCGCGGTCCAACGGGACAGATGCACCGGGGAGCTGTTTTTT.

The chain uses TRBV7-2 and TRBJ1-3, with 8 bases identical to TRBD1. The CDR3 runs to 16 residues. The junction had 14 bases not matched to a gene; V was cut back by 5 bases and J by 8 bases. CDR1 is SGHTA and CDR2 is FQGNSA in the germline V gene. The CDR3 DNA sequence: TGTGCCAGCAGCGTTGAGGGCAGGGGGCTCGGGGACACCATATATTTT. Translation: CASSVEGRGLGDTIYF.

The chain joins TRBV10-3 to TRBJ2-5; D may be TRBD1 (6 bases). CDR3 length equals 16 residues. CDR1 and CDR2 from the germline V gene are ENHRY and SYGVKD. Deletions cut 7 bases from V and 2 bases from J, with 20 bases between. The CDR3 reads CAIMPHLGQKQETQYF. The CDR3 nucleotides read TGTGCCATCATGCCCCATCTCGGACAGAAACAAGAGACCCAGTACTTC.

The V call is TRBV19, the J call TRBJ1-1, with a weak D call TRBD1 (5 bases). The V gene's germline CDR1 is LNHDA and CDR2 SQIVND (reference sequence). The V end was cut by 6 bases, the J end by 1 base, with 24 bases between. CDR3 length: 18 residues. The CDR3 sequence: CASRRLGRASHENTEAFF. CDR3 DNA: TGTGCCAGTAGGAGGTTGGGCAGGGCGTCGCACGAGAACACTGAAGCTTTCTTT.

This sequence joins TRBV7-9 and TRBJ2-7, with 8 bases lining up with TRBD2. Per germline, CDR1 SEHNR and CDR2 FQNEAQ (reference sequence). The V gene end was trimmed by 7 bases and the J gene end by 2 bases; junction bases not matched to a gene: 13. The CDR3 covers 16 residues. CDR3 in DNA: TGTGCCAGCACCCCCGCCGGGGGGGGGCCCGCCTACGAGCAGTACTTC. Its protein product is CASTPAGGGPAYEQYF.

The CDR3 DNA reads TGTGCCAGCAGTTCTTCCGGGACGCCGAACTACTTC. It translates to CASSSSGTPNYF. V usage is TRBV28 and J usage is TRBJ2-7; D possibly uses TRBD1 or TRBD2 (5 bases each). CDR1 is MDHEN, CDR2 SYDVKM, per germline. The CDR3 is 12 residues long. V lost 4 bases and J 13 bases, leaving 17 bases between the germline ends. The whole variable domain, remainder taken from reference TRBV28 and TRBJ2-7, is DVKVTQSSRYLVKRTGEKVFLECVQDMDHENMFWYRQDPGLGLRLIYFSYDVKMKEKGDIPEGYSVSREKKERFSLILESASTNQTSMYLCASSSSGTPNYFGPGTRLTVT.

A remark on this clonotype: A single base separates this from a much larger clone, so it may be a read error. The genes are TRBV6-2 or TRBV6-3 and TRBJ1-5; tentative D call: TRBD1 (5 bases). The V and J ends lost 5 bases and 0 bases respectively, with 14 bases between them. Germline V gene sequence: CDR1 MNHEY, CDR2 SVGEGT. This CDR3 is 16 amino acids long. The CDR3 region is CASSESGQSSNQPQHF. The CDR3 DNA follows: TGTGCCAGCAGTGAGTCGGGGCAGAGTAGCAATCAGCCCCAGCATTTT.

This clonotype occurred a few times. This CDR3 is CASSALSGRSSGANVLTF. In DNA, the CDR3 is TGTGCCAGCAGTGCCCTTAGCGGGAGGAGCTCTGGGGCCAACGTCCTGACTTTC. The V and J genes are TRBV6-5 and TRBJ2-6; 10 nucleotides line up with TRBD2. This CDR3 is 18 amino acids long. The trim removed 5 bases at V and 0 bases at J, leaving 7 bases unmatched. In germline, CDR1 is MNHEY, CDR2 SVGAGI.

Worth noting for this clonotype: Possible read error: a much larger clone is one base away. The rearrangement uses TRBV29-1 and TRBJ2-5, with D perhaps TRBD2 (6 bases). Germline lookup yields CDR1 SQVTM and CDR2 ANQGSEA. This CDR3 has 15 residues. CDR3 sequence reads: CGVDRGRGTQEAQYF. CDR3 bases: TGCGGCGTTGATCGAGGGCGGGGCACCCAAGAGGCCCAGTACTTC.

The rearrangement links TRBV4-3 to TRBJ2-7, with D perhaps TRBD1 or TRBD2 (5 bases each). The CDR3 consists of 16 residues. Trimming cost V 0 bases and J 6 bases, with 18 bases left between them. Germline loops: CDR1 LGHNA, CDR2 YSLEER. The CDR3 coding sequence is TGCGCCAGCAGCCAAGACGCACTGTCCCGGGGCCTCGAGCAGTACTTC. Amino acid sequence: CASSQDALSRGLEQYF.

This clonotype was seen a single time. The chain recombines TRBV15 with TRBJ1-2; 8 bases are a match to TRBD1. V lost 7 bases and J lost 8; bases outside the gene matches: 12. This CDR3 is built from 14 residues. Germline V gives CDR1 LNHNV, CDR2 YYDKDF (reference sequence). CDR3 bases: TGTGCCACCAAAGAGGCCGAGACAGGGGTCGGCTACACCTTC. Amino acids: CATKEAETGVGYTF.

This clonotype was detected ten times or more. The chain links TRBV5-1 to TRBJ2-5, with D possibly being TRBD2 (5 bases). The germline gives CDR1 SGHRS, CDR2 YFSETQ. This CDR3 has 14 amino acids. Deletions cut 4 bases from V and 4 bases from J, with 14 bases between. The CDR3 sequence: CASSVGAEGETQYF. DNA for the CDR3: TGCGCCAGCAGCGTGGGAGCCGAAGGAGAGACCCAGTACTTC.

This clonotype has a handful of counts. The CDR3, as DNA: TGCAGTGCTAGTCCGAACAGGGGAACCTACGAGCAGTACTTC. This translates into CSASPNRGTYEQYF. This chain joins TRBV20-1 and TRBJ2-7; 7 nucleotides line up with TRBD1. CDR1 is DFQATT and CDR2 is SNEGSKA in the germline V gene (reference sequence). The length of the CDR3 is 14 residues. Trimming at V came to 3 bases and at J to 2 bases, leaving 7 bases not matched to a gene.

The V and J genes are TRBV7-9 and TRBJ1-1; possible D gene TRBD1, 6 bases. CDR3 length: 18 amino acids. V lost 1 base and J lost 1, with 19 bases in between. Germline V lookup: CDR1 SEHNR, CDR2 FQNEAQ (reference sequence). CDR3 residues: CASSLVRRGGETNTEAFF. In DNA form, the CDR3 reads TGTGCCAGCAGCTTAGTCCGGAGGGGGGGGGAAACGAACACTGAAGCTTTCTTT.

This chain uses TRBV9 with TRBJ2-7, with D perhaps given as TRBD1 or TRBD2 (5 bases each). The V and J ends lost 0 bases and 5 bases respectively, with 12 bases between them. The CDR3 extends over 14 amino acids. The germline V gene encodes CDR1 SGDLS and CDR2 YYNGEE. CDR3 nucleotides: TGTGCCAGCAGCGTAGGGTCAGGGACCAACGAGCAGTACTTC. It encodes CASSVGSGTNEQYF. The full variable domain, completed using reference TRBV9 and TRBJ2-7, is DSGVTQTPKHLITATGQRVTLRCSPRSGDLSVYWYQQSLDQGLQFLIQYYNGEERAKGNILERFSAQQFPDLHSELNLSSLELGDSALYFCASSVGSGTNEQYFGPGTRLTVT.